Below are 27 T cell receptor beta chains sequenced from a single sample in a study of blood T cell repertoires in COVID-19. The assay was immunoSEQ multiplex PCR, and TCRdb's table has in-frame clones only and misses some. The sample includes about 64,000 clones, roughly 91% seen only once; the top ten take about 9.5%. Sequencing was performed on PBMCs or T cells enriched from blood (not recorded which). All receptors come from a woman aged 40 to 50 who had recovered from COVID-19.

This clone was recorded once. The chain uses TRBV6-2 or TRBV6-3 and TRBJ2-1; D might be TRBD2 (6 bases). The CDR3 spans 14 residues. Trimming shortened V by 6 bases and J by 13 bases, and 22 bases separated the two germline ends. CDR1 MNHEY and CDR2 SVGEGT come from the germline V gene. DNA of the CDR3: TGTGCCAGCAGCCTTATGGGACTCGACCACGATCAGTTCTTC. Amino acids: CASSLMGLDHDQFF.

This chain links TRBV19 with TRBJ2-5; D may be TRBD2 (5 bases). V lost 4 bases to trimming and J lost 5 bases, with 11 bases between them. Germline V CDR1 and CDR2: LNHDA, SQIVND (reference sequence). The CDR3 has 13 residues. The CDR3 bases are TGTGCCAGTAGTAATACCGGGGAGGAGACCCAGTACTTC. The encoded protein is CASSNTGEETQYF.

Only one count was recorded for this clone. This chain connects TRBV7-9 to TRBJ1-4; 8 bases are a match to TRBD1. This CDR3 has 17 amino acids. Germline CDR1 reads SEHNR; CDR2 reads FQNEAQ (reference sequence). The V and J ends lost 5 bases and 6 bases, in that order; junction bases with no gene match: 14. In DNA, the CDR3 is TGTGCCAGCAGCGTTGTTGACCTTGGGACAGGACATGAAAAACTGTTTTTT. It codes for CASSVVDLGTGHEKLFF.

The chain carries TRBV9 and TRBJ2-2, with 7 bases matching TRBD1. Germline trimming cut 1 base from V and 6 bases from J; bases unmatched to any gene: 9. Germline V lookup: CDR1 SGDLS, CDR2 YYNGEE. The CDR3 runs 16 residues. CDR3 in DNA: TGTGCCAGCAGCGTACTTCCCGGGACAGAGGCCGGGGAGCTGTTTTTT. It specifies CASSVLPGTEAGELFF.

In its sample, this clone was seen once. V and J are TRBV29-1 and TRBJ2-7; TRBD2 matches 7 bases. Germline V lookup: CDR1 SQVTM, CDR2 ANQGSEA. Trimming took 6 bases from V and 9 from J; bases not matched to a gene: 11. The CDR3 runs 12 residues. CDR3 residues: CSVWLGGAGQYF. As DNA, the CDR3 is TGCAGCGTGTGGTTGGGAGGGGCAGGGCAGTACTTC.

The V gene is TRBV5-1, the J gene TRBJ2-1, with TRBD1 matching over 9 bases. This CDR3 has 15 residues. With 0 bases clipped from V and 6 bases from J, the junction kept 4 bases outside the gene matches. Germline loops: CDR1 SGHRS, CDR2 YFSETQ. The CDR3 is CASSLGDRAVNEQFF. The CDR3 DNA sequence: TGCGCCAGCAGCTTGGGGGACAGGGCTGTCAATGAGCAGTTCTTC.

V usage is TRBV5-1 and J usage is TRBJ1-1, with TRBD1 identical over 8 bases. Germline V gene data show CDR1 as SGHRS and CDR2 as YFSETQ. With V trimmed by 4 bases and J by 2 bases, 4 bases remained unmatched. The CDR3 runs to 14 residues. CDR3 sequence (DNA): TGCGCCAGCAGCCCGGGACAGGTTAACACTGAAGCTTTCTTT. Amino acid sequence: CASSPGQVNTEAFF. Full variable domain (rest looked up from reference TRBV5-1 and TRBJ1-1): KAGVTQTPRYLIKTRGQQVTLSCSPISGHRSVSWYQQTPGQGLQFLFEYFSETQRNKGNFPGRFSGRQFSNSRSEMNVSTLELGDSALYLCASSPGQVNTEAFFGQGTRLTVV.

This sequence joins TRBV3-1 (or the pseudogene TRBV3-2) and TRBJ2-2; 8 bases agree with TRBD1. The CDR3 spans 14 residues. Germline V gene data show CDR1 as LGHDT and CDR2 as YNNKEL (reference sequence). With V trimmed by 7 bases and J by 7 bases, 8 bases remained unmatched. CDR3 amino acids: CASNDRGKIGELFF. Here the CDR3 DNA reads TGTGCCAGCAATGACAGGGGAAAAATCGGGGAGCTGTTTTTT.

The chain couples TRBV18 to TRBJ1-1; tentatively, D is TRBD1 (5 bases). Trimming removed 0 bases from V and 10 bases from J, with 15 bases in between. The length of the CDR3 is 14 residues. CDR1 and CDR2 from the germline V gene are KGHSH and LQKENI. The CDR3 region has the DNA TGTGCCAGCTCACCACCGCAAGGACATTTCACAGCTTTCTTT. It yields the protein CASSPPQGHFTAFF.

This chain uses TRBV19 with TRBJ1-1; a weak D match, TRBD1 (5 bases). The ends were cut back, 8 bases at V and 0 bases at J, with 13 bases in the middle. This CDR3 has 14 amino acids. CDR1 and CDR2 from the germline V gene are LNHDA and SQIVND (reference sequence). CDR3 region: CASATTVLNTEAFF. The CDR3 bases are TGTGCCAGTGCTACGACAGTTCTGAACACTGAAGCTTTCTTT.

This clone occurred a few times. V and J are TRBV9 and TRBJ1-1; TRBD1 matches 10 bases. CDR1 and CDR2 (germline): SGDLS, YYNGEE. The CDR3 spans 17 residues. J was trimmed by 3 bases and V by 3 bases; bases with no gene match: 11. CDR3 sequence: CASSAPRTGGPYTEAFF. In nucleotides, the CDR3 is TGTGCCAGCAGCGCGCCTCGGACAGGGGGGCCTTACACTGAAGCTTTCTTT.

The genes are TRBV27 and TRBJ2-7; D is perhaps TRBD1 (7 bases). This CDR3 is 13 amino acids long. The V gene's germline CDR1 is MNHEY and CDR2 SMNVEV (reference sequence). Trimming left V 7 bases short and J 7 bases short, with 17 bases between. CDR3 protein: CASTNAGQKEQYF. The DNA for the CDR3 is TGTGCCAGCACCAATGCGGGACAGAAAGAGCAGTACTTC.

V usage is TRBV12-5 and J usage is TRBJ2-3; TRBD1 might be the D (6 bases). V was trimmed by 2 bases and J by 0 bases, leaving 12 bases between them. Germline V gene sequence: CDR1 LGHNT, CDR2 FRNRAP. The CDR3 totals 16 residues. CDR3 in amino acids: CASGLPRQASTDTQYF. The CDR3 nucleotides read TGTGCTAGTGGTTTGCCTAGACAGGCCAGCACAGATACGCAGTATTTT.

This clone is categorized as medium-sized. This rearrangement joins TRBV29-1 to TRBJ2-2, with D perhaps TRBD1 (6 bases). Trimming left V 7 bases short and J 7 bases short, with 13 bases between. This CDR3 comprises 12 residues. Germline assignment: CDR1 SQVTM and CDR2 ANQGSEA. CDR3 DNA sequence: TGCAGCGCCCATGGGGGCAGCGGGGAGCTGTTTTTT. Protein: CSAHGGSGELFF.

This sequence joins TRBV27 and TRBJ1-2, with 7 bases matching TRBD1. The CDR3 is 14 amino acids. Germline trimming cut 6 bases from V and 4 bases from J; bases unmatched to any gene: 8. Germline V gene sequence: CDR1 MNHEY, CDR2 SMNVEV (reference sequence). The CDR3 spells CASSLRTGSYGYTF. CDR3 DNA: TGTGCCAGCAGCCTCAGGACAGGTAGCTATGGCTACACCTTC.

DNA for the CDR3: TGTGCCAGTAGTGTCCGGGACTATGGCTACACCTTC. Translation gives CASSVRDYGYTF. The V call is TRBV19, the J call TRBJ1-2; D ambiguous. Per germline, CDR1 LNHDA and CDR2 SQIVND (reference sequence). The CDR3 contains 12 residues. The V gene lost 5 bases and the J gene lost 3 bases, with 7 bases spanning the gap.

This sequence joins TRBV7-6 and TRBJ2-5; 8 nucleotides agree with TRBD2. The trim removed 5 bases at V and 4 bases at J, leaving 18 bases unmatched. CDR3 length: 18 amino acids. Germline CDR1 reads SGHVS; CDR2 reads FNYEAQ. The CDR3 is CASSLRSGAGGLGETQYF. The CDR3 region has the DNA TGTGCCAGCAGCCTCCGGTCCGGGGCGGGGGGCTTAGGAGAGACCCAGTACTTC.

This chain links TRBV6-5 with TRBJ2-7; D possibly corresponds to TRBD2 (7 bases). The CDR3 loop spans 15 amino acids. Germline CDR1 is MNHEY and CDR2 is SVGAGI. V dropped 6 bases and J dropped 0 bases, with 15 bases sitting between them. CDR3 nucleotides: TGTGCCAGCAGGGGAGGGGCAGGGGCCTCCTACGAGCAGTACTTC. Encoded protein: CASRGGAGASYEQYF.

V is TRBV11-3 and J is TRBJ1-6; unclear D gene. The germline V gene has CDR1 SGHNT and CDR2 YENEEA. The CDR3 runs 15 residues. V was clipped by 1 base and J by 7 bases, with 11 bases between them. CDR3 DNA: TGTGCCAGCAGCTTAGGCGGAGTATCAAATTCACCCCTCCACTTT. The encoded protein is CASSLGGVSNSPLHF.

The V call is TRBV6-1, the J call TRBJ2-7, with TRBD1 as a possible D gene (5 bases). CDR1 and CDR2 from the germline V gene are MNHNS and SASEGT. The CDR3 totals 15 residues. V was pared by 3 bases and J by 0 bases, with 12 bases between. The CDR3 DNA reads as TGTGCCAGCAGTGAGGGGCGCCTGAGCTCCTACGAGCAGTACTTC. It codes for CASSEGRLSSYEQYF.

This chain links TRBV3-1 (or the pseudogene TRBV3-2) with TRBJ2-7; 8 bases match TRBD1. Germline CDR1 is LGHDT and CDR2 is YNNKEL (reference sequence). This CDR3 contains 16 residues. J was trimmed by 2 bases and V by 4 bases; bases with no gene match: 10. The DNA for the CDR3 is TGTGCCAGCAGCCCCATCGACAGGGGAGGAACCTACGAGCAGTACTTC. Its protein is CASSPIDRGGTYEQYF.

The J gene is TRBJ2-3, the V gene TRBV24-1; tentative D call: TRBD2 (6 bases). Germline V CDR1 and CDR2: KGHDR, SFDVKD. This CDR3 is built from 15 residues. Trimming took off 0 bases at V and 4 bases at J, with 10 bases between the two ends. Here the CDR3 DNA reads TGTGCCACCAGTGATTTGAACCCGGGGGCAGATACGCAGTATTTT. Amino acids: CATSDLNPGADTQYF.

This clone was seen only once. This sequence joins TRBV21-1 and TRBJ2-7; the table's D call TRBD2 went unverified against the DNA. TRBV21-1 is a documented pseudogene. This CDR3 has 14 residues. The CDR3 protein is CASSPGVATYEQYF. The CDR3 DNA follows: TGTGCCAGCAGCCCCGGGGTTGCCACCTACGAGCAGTACTTC.

Regarding this clone: Because the CDR3's place on the DNA is in doubt, the DNA is left out and the CDR3 is given as listed by TCRdb. The V call is TRBV18, the J call TRBJ2-7; TRBD2 is taken as the D call from the table, unchecked against the DNA. Ends included, the CDR3 has 20 residues. Germline CDR1 is KGHSH and CDR2 is LQKENI. This CDR3 is CASSPDFRTSGGSAGDEQYF.

This chain joins TRBV4-1 and TRBJ2-7; 8 positions match TRBD1. The CDR3 runs 15 residues. The V gene end was trimmed by 0 bases and the J gene end by 7 bases; junction bases not matched to a gene: 8. From germline, CDR1 is MGHRA and CDR2 YSYEKL. As DNA, the CDR3 is TGCGCCAGCAGCCAAGAACGTCAGGGGGCAGGGGAGCAGTACTTC. It translates to CASSQERQGAGEQYF.

This chain connects TRBV2 to TRBJ2-7; tentative D call: TRBD1 (6 bases). With 7 bases removed from V and 2 bases from J, the gap between germline ends came to 15 bases. Looked up from germline, CDR1 is SNHLY and CDR2 is FYNNEI. The CDR3 has 14 amino acids. This chain's CDR3 is CASTEQGPAYEQYF. The CDR3 bases are TGTGCCAGCACAGAGCAGGGGCCAGCCTACGAGCAGTACTTC.

The V and J genes are TRBV5-1 and TRBJ2-2, with 7 positions matching TRBD1. V was clipped by 3 bases and J by 8 bases; unmatched bases: 7. CDR1 and CDR2 from the germline V gene are SGHRS and YFSETQ. The CDR3 length is 14 residues. In DNA, the CDR3 is TGCGCCAGCAGCTGGGACGGACAGGAAGGGGAGCTGTTTTTT. Translation gives CASSWDGQEGELFF.